Listed here is a single T cell receptor beta chain. The entry originates in a study of follicular helper T cells after annual influenza vaccination. The time point denotes: 2014-2015 season, 7 days after vaccination. Vaccine contraindications, substance abuse, HIV/AIDS, active malignancy and active illness excluded donors. Sequenced by immunoSEQ multiplex PCR; TCRdb stores in-frame clones only, minus some. This sample has 9,300 or so clones, with 80% to 90% found just once. The receptor comes from an adult who received the influenza vaccine. This specimen consisted of CXCR5+ CD38- circulating T follicular helper cells from blood, obtained 7 days after influenza vaccination. The subset is: circulating Tfh, non-naive CD4+CXCR5+PD-1+ (ICOS+CD38+ or ICOS-CD38-).

CDR3 nucleotides: TGTGCCAGCTCACCTCTAGCGGGAGAAAACAATGAGCAGTTCTTC. This translates into CASSPLAGENNEQFF. The genes are TRBV18 and TRBJ2-1; 10 nucleotides align to TRBD2. V trimming: 3 bases; J trimming: 5 bases; junction bases outside the gene matches: 4. The CDR3 is made up of 15 amino acids. The germline V gene encodes CDR1 KGHSH and CDR2 LQKENI.